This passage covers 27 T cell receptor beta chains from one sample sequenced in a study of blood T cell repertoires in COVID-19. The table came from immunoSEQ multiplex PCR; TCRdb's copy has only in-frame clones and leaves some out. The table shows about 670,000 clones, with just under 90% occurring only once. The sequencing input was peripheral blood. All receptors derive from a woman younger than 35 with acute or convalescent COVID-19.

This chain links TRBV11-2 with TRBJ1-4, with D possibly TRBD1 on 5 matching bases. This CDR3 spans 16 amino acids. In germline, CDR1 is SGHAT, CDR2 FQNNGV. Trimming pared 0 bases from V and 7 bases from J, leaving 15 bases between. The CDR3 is CASSLDRGWGVEKLFF. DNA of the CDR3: TGTGCCAGCAGCTTAGATCGGGGGTGGGGCGTTGAAAAACTGTTTTTT.

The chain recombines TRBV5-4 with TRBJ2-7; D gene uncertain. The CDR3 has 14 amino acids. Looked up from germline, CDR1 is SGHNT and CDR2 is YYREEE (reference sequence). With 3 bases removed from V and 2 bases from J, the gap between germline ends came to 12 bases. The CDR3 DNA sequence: TGTGCCAGCAGCTCAAAACAGAGACCCTACGAGCAGTACTTC. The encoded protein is CASSSKQRPYEQYF.

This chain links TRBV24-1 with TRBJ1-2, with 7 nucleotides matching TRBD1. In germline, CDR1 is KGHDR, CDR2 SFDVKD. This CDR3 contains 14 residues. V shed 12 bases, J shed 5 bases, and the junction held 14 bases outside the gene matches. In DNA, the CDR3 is TGTGCCCCAACAAGGGGACAGCGATATTATGGCTACACCTTC. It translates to CAPTRGQRYYGYTF.

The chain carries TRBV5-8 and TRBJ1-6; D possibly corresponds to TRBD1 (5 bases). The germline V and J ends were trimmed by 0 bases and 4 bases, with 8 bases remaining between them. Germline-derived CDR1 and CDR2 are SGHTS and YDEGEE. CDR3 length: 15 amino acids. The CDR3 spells CASSLVQAYNSPLHF. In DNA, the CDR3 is TGTGCCAGCAGCTTGGTACAGGCGTATAATTCACCCCTCCACTTT.

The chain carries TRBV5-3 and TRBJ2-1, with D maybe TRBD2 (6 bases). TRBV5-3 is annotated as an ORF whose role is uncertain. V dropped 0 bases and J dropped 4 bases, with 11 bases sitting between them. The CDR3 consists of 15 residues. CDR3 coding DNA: TGTGCCAGAAGCTTGGAGAGCGGGCTGTACAATGAGCAGTTCTTC. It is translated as CARSLESGLYNEQFF.

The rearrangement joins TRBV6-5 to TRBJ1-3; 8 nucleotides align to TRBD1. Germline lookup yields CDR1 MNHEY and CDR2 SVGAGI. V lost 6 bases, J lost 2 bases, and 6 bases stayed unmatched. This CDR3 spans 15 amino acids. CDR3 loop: CASSPRTGPGNTIYF. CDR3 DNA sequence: TGTGCCAGCAGCCCAAGGACAGGGCCTGGAAACACCATATATTTT.

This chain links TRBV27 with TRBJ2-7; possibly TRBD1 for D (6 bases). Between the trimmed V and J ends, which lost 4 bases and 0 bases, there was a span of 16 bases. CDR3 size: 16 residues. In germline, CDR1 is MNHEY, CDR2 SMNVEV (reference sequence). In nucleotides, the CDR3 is TGTGCCAGCAGTTCGAGGGGCACAGGGATCTCCTACGAGCAGTACTTC. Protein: CASSSRGTGISYEQYF.

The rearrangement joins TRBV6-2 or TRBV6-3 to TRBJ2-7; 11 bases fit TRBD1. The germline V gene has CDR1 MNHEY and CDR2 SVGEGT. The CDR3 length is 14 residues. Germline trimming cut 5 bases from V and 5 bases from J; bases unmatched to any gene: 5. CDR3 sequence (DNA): TGTGCCAGCAGTCGGACAGGGGGCCTGGACGAGCAGTACTTC. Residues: CASSRTGGLDEQYF.

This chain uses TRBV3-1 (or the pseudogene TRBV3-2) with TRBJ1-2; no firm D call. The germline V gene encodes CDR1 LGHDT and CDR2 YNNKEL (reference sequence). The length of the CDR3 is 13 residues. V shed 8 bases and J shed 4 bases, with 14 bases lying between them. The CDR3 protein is CASSLAGSYGYTF. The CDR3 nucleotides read TGTGCCAGCTCCCTCGCGGGCTCCTATGGCTACACCTTC.

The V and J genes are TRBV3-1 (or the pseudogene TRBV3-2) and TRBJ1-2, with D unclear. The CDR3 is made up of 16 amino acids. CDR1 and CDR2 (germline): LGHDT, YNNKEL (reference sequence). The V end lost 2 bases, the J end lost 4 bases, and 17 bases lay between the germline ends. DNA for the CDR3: TGTGCCAGCAGCCAATCTCGGCGACTCGAGGGCTATGGCTACACCTTC. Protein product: CASSQSRRLEGYGYTF.

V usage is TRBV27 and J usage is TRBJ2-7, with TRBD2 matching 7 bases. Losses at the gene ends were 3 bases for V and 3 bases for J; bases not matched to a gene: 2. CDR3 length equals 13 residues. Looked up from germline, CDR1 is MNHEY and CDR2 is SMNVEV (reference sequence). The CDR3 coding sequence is TGTGCCAGCAGTTTGGGGGGGGTCTACGAGCAGTACTTC. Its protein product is CASSLGGVYEQYF.

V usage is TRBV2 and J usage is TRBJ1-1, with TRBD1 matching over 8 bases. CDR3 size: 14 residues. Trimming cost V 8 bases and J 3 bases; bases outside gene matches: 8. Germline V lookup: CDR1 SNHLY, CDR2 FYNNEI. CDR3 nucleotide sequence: TGTGCCAGCCGGGGCGGACAGGGCTACACTGAAGCTTTCTTT. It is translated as CASRGGQGYTEAFF.

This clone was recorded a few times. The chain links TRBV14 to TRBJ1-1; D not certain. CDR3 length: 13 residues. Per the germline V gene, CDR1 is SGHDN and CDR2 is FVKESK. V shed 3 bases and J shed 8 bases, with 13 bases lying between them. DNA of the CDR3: TGTGCCAGCAGCCAGCAACCGGTCAGGGAAGCTTTCTTT. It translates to CASSQQPVREAFF.

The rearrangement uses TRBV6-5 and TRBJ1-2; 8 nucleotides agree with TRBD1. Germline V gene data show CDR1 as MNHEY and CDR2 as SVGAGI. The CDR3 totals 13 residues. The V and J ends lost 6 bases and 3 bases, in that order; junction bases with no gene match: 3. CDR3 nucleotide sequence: TGTGCCAGCAGACGGGGACAGGACTATGGCTACACCTTC. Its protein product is CASRRGQDYGYTF.

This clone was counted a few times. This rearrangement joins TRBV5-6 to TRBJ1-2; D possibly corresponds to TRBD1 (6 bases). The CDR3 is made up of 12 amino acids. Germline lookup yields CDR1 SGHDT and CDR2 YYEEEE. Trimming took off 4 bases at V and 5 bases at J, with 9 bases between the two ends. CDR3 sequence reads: CASSQGLYGYTF. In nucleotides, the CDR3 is TGTGCCAGCAGCCAGGGGCTTTATGGCTACACCTTC.

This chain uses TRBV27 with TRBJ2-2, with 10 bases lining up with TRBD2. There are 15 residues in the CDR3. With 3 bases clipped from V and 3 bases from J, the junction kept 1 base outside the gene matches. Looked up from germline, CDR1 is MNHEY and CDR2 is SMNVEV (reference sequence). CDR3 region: CASSFSGRDTGELFF. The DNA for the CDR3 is TGTGCCAGCAGTTTCAGCGGGAGGGACACCGGGGAGCTGTTTTTT.

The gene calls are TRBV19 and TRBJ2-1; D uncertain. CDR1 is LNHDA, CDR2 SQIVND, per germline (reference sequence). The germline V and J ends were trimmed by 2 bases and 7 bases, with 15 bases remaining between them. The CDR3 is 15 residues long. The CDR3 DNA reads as TGTGCCAGTAGTATACTAGTCGTCTCGAGAAATGAGCAGTTCTTC. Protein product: CASSILVVSRNEQFF.

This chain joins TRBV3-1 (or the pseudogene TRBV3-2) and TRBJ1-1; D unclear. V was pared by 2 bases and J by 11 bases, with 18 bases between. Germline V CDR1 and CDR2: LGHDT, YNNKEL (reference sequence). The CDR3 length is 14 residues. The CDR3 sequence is CASSQPAGLSRAFF. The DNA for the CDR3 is TGTGCCAGCAGCCAACCTGCCGGGTTAAGTCGCGCTTTCTTT.

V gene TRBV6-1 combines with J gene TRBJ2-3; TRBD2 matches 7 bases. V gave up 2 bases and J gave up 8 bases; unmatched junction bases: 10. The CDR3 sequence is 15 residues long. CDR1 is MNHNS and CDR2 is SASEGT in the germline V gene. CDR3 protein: CASSESSGVEGTQYF. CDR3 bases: TGTGCCAGCAGTGAATCGAGCGGGGTGGAAGGTACGCAGTATTTT.

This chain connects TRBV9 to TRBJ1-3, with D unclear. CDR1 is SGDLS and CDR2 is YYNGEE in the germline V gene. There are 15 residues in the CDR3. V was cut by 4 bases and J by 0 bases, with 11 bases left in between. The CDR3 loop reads CASSSRQGSGNTIYF. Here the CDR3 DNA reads TGTGCCAGCAGCTCCCGACAAGGCTCTGGAAACACCATATATTTT. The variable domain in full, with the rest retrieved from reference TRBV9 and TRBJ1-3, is DSGVTQTPKHLITATGQRVTLRCSPRSGDLSVYWYQQSLDQGLQFLIQYYNGEERAKGNILERFSAQQFPDLHSELNLSSLELGDSALYFCASSSRQGSGNTIYFGEGSWLTVV.

CDR3: CASSYRGRDEKLFF. The CDR3 DNA follows: TGTGCCAGCAGCTACAGGGGGCGCGATGAAAAACTGTTTTTT. The chain joins TRBV5-4 to TRBJ1-4; 9 bases match TRBD1. Trimming cost V 3 bases and J 6 bases; bases outside gene matches: 3. CDR3 length equals 14 residues. In germline, CDR1 is SGHNT, CDR2 YYREEE (reference sequence).

This CDR3 reads CASSLERDRGIQPQHF. In DNA form, the CDR3 reads TGCGCCAGCAGCCTTGAGCGGGACAGGGGTATTCAGCCCCAGCATTTT. This chain connects TRBV4-3 to TRBJ1-5; TRBD1 aligns across 10 bases. The CDR3 contains 16 residues. The V gene end was trimmed by 4 bases and the J gene end by 6 bases; junction bases not matched to a gene: 9. Germline lookup yields CDR1 LGHNA and CDR2 YSLEER.

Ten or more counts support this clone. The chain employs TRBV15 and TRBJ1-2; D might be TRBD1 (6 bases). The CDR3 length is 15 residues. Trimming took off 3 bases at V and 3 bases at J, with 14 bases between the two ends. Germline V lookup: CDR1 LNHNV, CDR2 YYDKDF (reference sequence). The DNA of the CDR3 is TGTGCCACCAGCAGCCCGGGACAACGATACTATGGCTACACCTTC. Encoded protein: CATSSPGQRYYGYTF.

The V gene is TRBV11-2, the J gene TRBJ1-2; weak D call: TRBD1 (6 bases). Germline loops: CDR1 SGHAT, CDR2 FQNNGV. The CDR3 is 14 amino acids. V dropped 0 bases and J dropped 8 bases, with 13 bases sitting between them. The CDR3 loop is CASSLDLRTDGYTF. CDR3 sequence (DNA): TGTGCCAGCAGCTTAGATCTCCGGACAGACGGCTACACCTTC.

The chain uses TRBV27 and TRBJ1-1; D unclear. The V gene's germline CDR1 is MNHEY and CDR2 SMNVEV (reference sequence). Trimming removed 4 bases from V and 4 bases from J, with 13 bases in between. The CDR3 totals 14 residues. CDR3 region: CASSYAGLGTEAFF. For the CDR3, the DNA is TGTGCCAGCAGTTATGCGGGCCTGGGCACTGAAGCTTTCTTT.

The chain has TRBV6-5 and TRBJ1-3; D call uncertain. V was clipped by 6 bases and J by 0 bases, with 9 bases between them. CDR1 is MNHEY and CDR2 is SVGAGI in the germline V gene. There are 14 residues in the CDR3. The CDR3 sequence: CASSLTVSGNTIYF. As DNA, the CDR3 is TGTGCCAGCAGCCTTACAGTCTCTGGAAACACCATATATTTT.

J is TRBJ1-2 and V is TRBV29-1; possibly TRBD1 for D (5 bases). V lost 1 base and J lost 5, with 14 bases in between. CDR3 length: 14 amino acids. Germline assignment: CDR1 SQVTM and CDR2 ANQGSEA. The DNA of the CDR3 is TGCAGCGTTGAAGGTTCAGGGATCGGGTATGGCTACACCTTC. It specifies CSVEGSGIGYGYTF.